One T cell receptor (beta chain) is described in this entry. Germline V gives CDR1 WNHNN, CDR2 SYGVQD (reference sequence). The CDR3 spans 15 residues. Between the trimmed V and J ends, which lost 4 bases and 1 base, there was a span of 10 bases. The sample comes from a study of blood T cell repertoires in COVID-19. Background on the study: Samples taken during acute and convalescent COVID-19 were collected in the United States, Italy and Spain. PBMCs, B-cell-depleted T cells, or T cells were the source of the cDNA or gDNA that made up the material.

The authors' processing: How many nucleated cells were present was estimated from reference gene primer amplification. Clones were read by immunoSEQ multiplex PCR, and TCRdb kept only the in-frame ones, dropping some. V and J calls and clone size are those listed in that table; D and trimming were worked out from the DNA. The sample yields approximately 66,000 clones, approximately 90% seen once. V usage is TRBV10-1 and J usage is TRBJ2-2, with D unclear. The sequencing sample was made of peripheral blood. This TCR was recovered from a human donor with active COVID-19. The donor label of this sample is uncertain. This CDR3 is CASSGAAQNTGELFF. The CDR3 DNA sequence: TGCGCCAGCAGTGGGGCAGCCCAGAACACCGGGGAGCTGTTTTTT.